This T cell receptor (beta chain) was sequenced during a study of blood T cell repertoires in COVID-19 (dated by TCRdb to 2020 to 2022). With respect to the entire study: Samples covering the acute and convalescent phases of COVID-19 were provided by collaborators in the United States, Italy and Spain. Sample metadata almost always included a de-identified subject ID, COVID-19 status, age in years and sex. The repertoires were released in a freely available public database intended as a resource for research on the immune response to SARS-CoV-2. The prospective study material was composed of cDNA or gDNA derived from T cells, B-cell-depleted T cells, or PBMCs. Where available, HLA class I and class II types were taken from metadata supplied by the sample provider and were not determined by assay-based typing. Deeply sampled blood TCRbeta repertoires from subjects exposed to, actively infected with, or recovered from COVID-19 were included in the dataset. Samples were obtained from the ongoing ImmuneRACE study (first 160 participants) and from approximately 1,200 subjects provided by 6 global collaborators. Overall study outcomes, separate from this receptor: The quantity of clinical and demographic metadata differed by source and by participant and was supplied without curation.

The collaborating institutions used their own protocols to collect whole blood in K2EDTA tubes. Collaborator samples were shipped for TCRbeta analysis as frozen whole blood, isolated PBMCs, or DNA extracted from either sample type. On this clone itself: Its antigen specificity is not known. Base qualities are not recorded, but no much larger clone differs from it by a single base.

TCRbeta CDR3 regions were amplified from genomic DNA by means of the immunoSEQ Assay, a bias-controlled multiplex PCR. The authors processed their data as follows. Nucleated cell counts per sample were estimated from amplification of reference gene primers within the assay. Sequence reads were collapsed and filtered to measure the absolute abundance of every unique TCRbeta CDR3 rearrangement. For each sample, productive Simpson clonality was calculated as the square root of Simpson's diversity index across productive rearrangements. TCRdb holds this immuneACCESS table with in-frame rearrangements only. Some clones are missing; in checked studies, unresolved V genes explain under half, and the rest has no known cause. That table furnishes V, J and clone size, whereas the DNA furnished D and trimming. The sample records about 160,000 clones, about nine tenths of which are singletons. The ten largest make up roughly a sixth of the sample.

Via the germline V gene, CDR1 is SGHRS and CDR2 YFSETQ. V sheds 0 bases and J sheds 4 bases, leaving 13 bases between their ends. There are 15 amino acids in the CDR3, from cysteine to phenylalanine inclusive. Solely the CDR3 DNA is kept, with 45 bases framed from the first base. The sequence links TRBV5-1 to TRBJ1-1; the D region possibly corresponds to TRBD1 (6 bases align). The clonotype was recovered from a man between 60 and 75 years old with active or convalescent COVID-19. Sequences were obtained from peripheral blood. Here the CDR3 is given as CASSLEDTGTTEAFF. The DNA is as follows: TGCGCCAGCAGCTTGGAGGATACAGGGACCACTGAAGCTTTCTTT.